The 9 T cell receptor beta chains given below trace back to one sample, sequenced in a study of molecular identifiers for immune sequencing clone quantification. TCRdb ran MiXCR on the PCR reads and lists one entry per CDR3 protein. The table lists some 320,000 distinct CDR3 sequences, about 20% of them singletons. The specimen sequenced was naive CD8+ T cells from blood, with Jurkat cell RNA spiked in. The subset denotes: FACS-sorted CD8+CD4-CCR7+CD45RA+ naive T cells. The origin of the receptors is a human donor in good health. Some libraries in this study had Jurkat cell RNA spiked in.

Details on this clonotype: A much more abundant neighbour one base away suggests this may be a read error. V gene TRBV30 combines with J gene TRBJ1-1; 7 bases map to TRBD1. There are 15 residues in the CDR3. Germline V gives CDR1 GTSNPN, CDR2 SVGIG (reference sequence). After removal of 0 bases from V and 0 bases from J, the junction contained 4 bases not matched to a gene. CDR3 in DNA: TGTGCCTGGAGTGTACAGGGGTACATGAACACTGAAGCTTTCTTT. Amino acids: CAWSVQGYMNTEAFF.

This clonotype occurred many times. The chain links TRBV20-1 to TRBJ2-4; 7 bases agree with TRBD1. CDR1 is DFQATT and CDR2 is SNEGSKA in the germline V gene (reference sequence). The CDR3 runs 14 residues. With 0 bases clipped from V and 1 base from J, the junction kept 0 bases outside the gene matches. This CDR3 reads CSARDRGAKNIQYF. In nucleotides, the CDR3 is TGCAGTGCTAGAGACAGGGGGGCCAAAAACATTCAGTACTTC.

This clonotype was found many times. The CDR3 protein is CSVVGGPYEQYF. Written as DNA, the CDR3 is TGCAGCGTTGTTGGGGGGCCCTACGAGCAGTACTTC. The V and J genes are TRBV29-1 and TRBJ2-7; D may correspond to TRBD1 or TRBD2 (6 bases each). Germline CDR1 and CDR2: SQVTM and ANQGSEA. This CDR3 spans 12 amino acids. V lost 4 bases and J lost 2, with 9 bases in between.

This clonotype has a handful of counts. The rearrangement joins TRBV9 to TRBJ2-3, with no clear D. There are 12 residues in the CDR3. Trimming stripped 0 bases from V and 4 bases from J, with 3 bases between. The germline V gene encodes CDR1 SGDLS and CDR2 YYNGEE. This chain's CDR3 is CASSVDSDTQYF. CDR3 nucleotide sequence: TGTGCCAGCAGCGTAGACTCAGATACGCAGTATTTT.

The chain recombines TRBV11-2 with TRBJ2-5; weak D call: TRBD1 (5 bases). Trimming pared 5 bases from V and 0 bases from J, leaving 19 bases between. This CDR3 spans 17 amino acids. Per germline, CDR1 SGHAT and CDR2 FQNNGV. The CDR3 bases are TGTGCCAGCAGCCTGGGGCCGGGCATTGCGTACCAAGAGACCCAGTACTTC. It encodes CASSLGPGIAYQETQYF.

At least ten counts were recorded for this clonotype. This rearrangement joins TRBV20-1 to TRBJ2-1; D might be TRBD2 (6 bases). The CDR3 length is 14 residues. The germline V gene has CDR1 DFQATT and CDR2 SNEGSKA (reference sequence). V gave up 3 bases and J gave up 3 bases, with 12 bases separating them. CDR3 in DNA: TGCAGTGCTAGTCCCGGGACTGTCTACAATGAGCAGTTCTTC. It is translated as CSASPGTVYNEQFF.

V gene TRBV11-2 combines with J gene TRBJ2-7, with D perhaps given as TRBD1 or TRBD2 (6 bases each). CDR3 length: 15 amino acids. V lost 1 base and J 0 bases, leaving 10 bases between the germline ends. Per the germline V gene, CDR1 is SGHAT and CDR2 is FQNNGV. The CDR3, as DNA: TGTGCCAGCAGCTTAGGGGGGGCCCTCTCCTACGAGCAGTACTTC. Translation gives CASSLGGALSYEQYF.

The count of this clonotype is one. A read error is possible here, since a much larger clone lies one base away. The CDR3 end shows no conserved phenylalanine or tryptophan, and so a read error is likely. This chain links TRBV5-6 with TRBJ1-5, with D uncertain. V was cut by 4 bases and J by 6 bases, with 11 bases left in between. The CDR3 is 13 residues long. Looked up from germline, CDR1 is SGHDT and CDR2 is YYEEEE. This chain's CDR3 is CASSKGVSQPQHS. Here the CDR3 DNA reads TGTGCCAGCAGCAAAGGAGTAAGTCAGCCCCAGCATTCT.

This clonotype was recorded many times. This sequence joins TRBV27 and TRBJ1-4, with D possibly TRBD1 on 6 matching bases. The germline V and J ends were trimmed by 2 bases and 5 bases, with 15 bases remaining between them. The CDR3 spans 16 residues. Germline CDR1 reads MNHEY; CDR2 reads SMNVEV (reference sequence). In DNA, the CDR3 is TGTGCCAGCAGTTTAGCCCACAGGACAGACAATGAAAAACTGTTTTTT. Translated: CASSLAHRTDNEKLFF.